The rows below give T cell receptor beta chains drawn from one sample of a study of long-term antiretroviral therapy in people with HIV. Profiled with immunoSEQ multiplex PCR; TCRdb holds only in-frame clones, not every one. The table has 23,000 or so clones, around 80% seen once. Source: unsorted PBMCs, taken 0.2 years after starting antiretroviral therapy. These receptors were taken from a woman in her twenties or thirties with HIV. Each CDR3 is given with its conserved first and last residue. The D gene is left open where the match is weak. Size values are once, few and many counts, or a class for expanded clones, and some rows have none.

V gene	D gene	clone size	J gene	CDR3 protein	CDR3 DNA
TRBV27	NA	NA	TRBJ2-7	CASSLDRLVQGYEQYF	TGTGCCAGCAGTTTGGATAGACTAGTCCAGGGCTACGAGCAGTACTTC
TRBV4-2	NA	NA	TRBJ1-1	CASSQAGGTGNTEAFF	TGTGCCAGCAGCCAAGCGGGAGGGACGGGGAACACTGAAGCTTTCTTT
TRBV6-1	TRBD1	NA	TRBJ2-1	CASTFTGVDEQFF	TGTGCCAGCACCTTTACAGGGGTTGATGAGCAGTTCTTC
TRBV19	NA	once	TRBJ1-4	CASSIGDSTNEKLFF	TGTGCCAGTAGTATTGGGGATTCAACTAATGAAAAACTGTTTTTT
TRBV6-4	NA	NA	TRBJ1-2	CASSDRDGASYGYTF	TGTGCCAGCAGTGACCGGGACGGTGCGAGCTATGGCTACACCTTC
TRBV7-7	TRBD1	NA	TRBJ2-2	CASSPLGQSTGELFF	TGTGCCAGCAGCCCGCTGGGACAGTCCACCGGGGAGCTGTTTTTT
TRBV27	TRBD1	NA	TRBJ1-2	CASSQRRDRPFDGEGYTF	TGTGCCAGCAGCCAACGCCGGGACAGGCCTTTCGATGGGGAGGGCTACACCTTC
TRBV5-1	NA	NA	TRBJ2-5	CASSLAGVKETQYF	TGCGCCAGCAGCCTAGCAGGGGTCAAGGAGACCCAGTACTTC
TRBV11-2	TRBD2	NA	TRBJ2-1	CASSLEAGGYNEQFF	TGTGCCAGCAGCTTAGAAGCGGGGGGGTACAATGAGCAGTTCTTC
TRBV4-2	NA	NA	TRBJ2-1	CASSQVGVGGGYNEQFF	TGTGCCAGCAGCCAAGTGGGAGTAGGGGGGGGGTACAATGAGCAGTTCTTC
TRBV6-1	NA	NA	TRBJ2-1	CASEGPGDGGNEQFF	TGTGCCAGCGAGGGGCCGGGAGACGGTGGCAATGAGCAGTTCTTC
TRBV5-1	TRBD1	NA	TRBJ2-2	CASSWGQGINTGELFF	TGCGCCAGCAGCTGGGGACAGGGAATTAACACCGGGGAGCTGTTTTTT
TRBV10-3	NA	NA	TRBJ2-2	CAIGTGELFF	TGTGCCATCGGGACGGGGGAGCTGTTTTTT
TRBV5-1	NA	few	TRBJ1-1	CASSLAQTNTEAFF	TGCGCCAGCAGCTTGGCCCAAACGAACACTGAAGCTTTCTTT
TRBV5-1	NA	NA	TRBJ2-5	CASSRSFQETQYF	TGCGCCAGCAGCCGTTCCTTCCAAGAGACCCAGTACTTC
TRBV5-1	NA	NA	TRBJ2-1	CASSLSRGGNEQFF	TGCGCCAGCAGCTTAAGTCGTGGGGGGAATGAGCAGTTCTTC
TRBV5-6	TRBD1	NA	TRBJ1-2	CASSHKTGDGGYTF	TGTGCCAGCAGCCATAAGACAGGGGATGGCGGCTACACCTTC
TRBV18	NA	NA	TRBJ2-3	CASSPQGADTQYF	TGTGCCAGCTCACCACAAGGGGCAGATACGCAGTATTTT
TRBV4-2	NA	NA	TRBJ2-2	CASSQDSTGNTGELFF	TGTGCCAGCAGCCAAGATTCGACAGGGAACACCGGGGAGCTGTTTTTT
TRBV5-1	NA	NA	TRBJ1-1	CASSLYGAGEAFF	TGCGCCAGCAGCTTGTATGGGGCAGGGGAAGCTTTCTTT
TRBV7-9	NA	NA	TRBJ2-1	CASSQQQTNREGQFF	TGTGCCAGCAGCCAACAGCAAACCAACAGGGAGGGGCAGTTCTTC
TRBV19	NA	NA	TRBJ1-1	CASSIGGGATNTEAFF	TGTGCCAGTAGTATAGGGGGGGGCGCGACGAACACTGAAGCTTTCTTT
TRBV10-3	NA	NA	TRBJ1-1	CAISESMEGSVFF	TGTGCCATCAGTGAGTCGATGGAGGGCTCGGTGTTCTTT
TRBV5-1	NA	NA	TRBJ2-6	CASSPGSGANVLTF	TGCGCCAGCAGCCCTGGATCTGGGGCCAACGTCCTGACTTTC
TRBV5-1	NA	once	TRBJ1-2	CASSEAGTSYGYTF	TGCGCCAGCAGCGAGGCCGGGACAAGCTATGGCTACACCTTC
TRBV5-1	TRBD1	NA	TRBJ1-4	CASSLGQTSTNEKLFF	TGCGCCAGCAGCCTGGGACAGACCTCAACTAATGAAAAACTGTTTTTT
TRBV13	NA	NA	TRBJ2-1	CASSLSGRGNEQFF	TGTGCCAGCAGCTTATCGGGCCGTGGGAATGAGCAGTTCTTC
TRBV7-3	TRBD1	NA	TRBJ2-3	CASSSHDRADSTQYF	TGTGCCAGCAGCTCCCACGACAGGGCCGATAGCACGCAGTATTTT
TRBV29-1	TRBD1	once	TRBJ1-1	CSATGGTEAFF	TGCAGCGCGACAGGGGGCACTGAAGCTTTCTTT
TRBV5-1	TRBD2	NA	TRBJ2-5	CASSLGLAGGQETQYF	TGCGCCAGCAGCTTGGGACTAGCGGGGGGACAAGAGACCCAGTACTTC
TRBV28	NA	NA	TRBJ1-2	CASSLGTRILGCTF	TGTGCCAGCAGTTTAGGGACGAGGATCCTGGGTTGCACCTTC